Listed below are T cell receptor beta chains from one sample, sequenced in a study of low-dose radiotherapy and immunotherapy resistance in tumors. TCRdb re-derived calls from the reads in MiXCR, one entry per CDR3 protein. Of tens of thousands of distinct CDR3 sequences in the sample, about 25% are singletons; the top ten hold under 6.5%. Source: PBMCs, taken before treatment. These receptor sequences come from a male donor with prostate cancer. Each CDR3 is given with its conserved first and last residue.

j_call,cdr3_length,v_call,cdr3_aa
TRBJ1-3,14,TRBV28,CASRASGGGYTIYF
TRBJ2-1,14,TRBV29-1,CSVKAGGGYNEQFF
TRBJ2-5,12,TRBV27,CASSFRGATQYF
TRBJ2-1,15,TRBV20-1,CSARVAGAAYNEQFF
TRBJ2-7,12,TRBV7-2,CASSLWRDEQYF
TRBJ1-5,16,TRBV3-1,CASSQGAGGSGQPQHF
TRBJ2-1,15,TRBV11-2,CASSSLRVSYNEQFF
TRBJ2-7,16,TRBV5-1,CASRLAPTGSSYEQYF
TRBJ2-2,17,TRBV7-6,CASSSARLAQWTGELFF
TRBJ2-7,12,TRBV7-9,CASSLIHYEQYF
TRBJ1-2,11,TRBV3-1,CASSQLYGYTF
TRBJ2-4,17,TRBV6-5,CASRKYYLPGAKNIQYF
TRBJ2-3,14,TRBV7-3,CASSPTGGKDTQYF
TRBJ1-1,13,TRBV20-1,CSARDKGFTEAFF
TRBJ2-1,11,TRBV27,CASSTYNEQFF
TRBJ1-1,12,TRBV11-3,CASSSGGTEAFF
TRBJ1-6,14,TRBV3-1,CASSPGTNNSPLHF